This TCR beta chain came from a study of T-cell reconstitution after alpha-beta-depleted transplantation in children. Ten or more counts support this clonotype. Deletions cut 3 bases from V and 7 bases from J, with 15 bases between. This CDR3 has 13 amino acids. Germline CDR1 DFQATT, CDR2 SNEGSKA (reference sequence). Unique molecular identifiers featured in how the TCRbeta library was prepared. TCRdb reprocessed the PCR reads via MiXCR and lists one record per CDR3 protein. The sample records approximately 400,000 distinct CDR3 sequences, roughly 11% being singletons. The sequencing here drew on PBMCs from the stem cell graft donor, taken from the stem cell graft. This chain connects TRBV20-1 to TRBJ1-2; D unclear. The sequence was collected from a human donor who donated a stem cell graft to a child with acute myeloid leukemia. The CDR3 nucleotides read TGCAGTGCTAGCGACGGGAGAGTATCTGGCTACACCTTC. Residues: CSASDGRVSGYTF.